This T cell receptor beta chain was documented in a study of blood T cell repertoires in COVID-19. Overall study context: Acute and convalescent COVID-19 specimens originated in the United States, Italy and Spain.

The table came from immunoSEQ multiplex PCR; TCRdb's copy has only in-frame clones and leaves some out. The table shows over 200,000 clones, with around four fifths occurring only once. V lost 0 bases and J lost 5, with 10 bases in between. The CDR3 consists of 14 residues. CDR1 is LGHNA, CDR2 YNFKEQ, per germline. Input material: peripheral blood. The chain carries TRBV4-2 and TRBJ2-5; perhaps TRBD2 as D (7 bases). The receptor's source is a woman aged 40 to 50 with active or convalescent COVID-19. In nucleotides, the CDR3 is TGTGCCAGCAGCCAAGATAGGGGGGGCGAGACCCAGTACTTC. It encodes CASSQDRGGETQYF.